A selection of T cell receptor beta chains follows, all from one sample in a study of PD-1 blockade in classical Hodgkin lymphoma. Sequencing was performed with immunoSEQ multiplex PCR; in TCRdb, only in-frame clones are kept and a portion is missing. The repertoire holds about 13,000 clones, with roughly 92% as singletons. The material was peripheral blood mononuclear cells (PBMCs), obtained at baseline. The receptors stem from a human donor with classical Hodgkin lymphoma. Each CDR3 is given with its conserved first and last residue. The D gene is left open where the match is weak. Rows give clone size only sometimes, using once, few, many, or a class for an expanded clone.

v_call: TRBV27; j_call: TRBJ1-4; d_call: NA; clone_size: NA; cdr3_nt: TGTGCCAGCAGTTTTGTCGGGACTACTAATGAAAAACTGTTTTTT; cdr3_aa: CASSFVGTTNEKLFF
v_call: TRBV11-2; j_call: TRBJ2-1; d_call: NA; clone_size: NA; cdr3_nt: TGTGCCAGCAGCTTACCCGGCGGGGCCTACAATGAGCAGTTCTTC; cdr3_aa: CASSLPGGAYNEQFF
v_call: TRBV23-1; j_call: TRBJ1-5; d_call: NA; clone_size: NA; cdr3_nt: TGCGCCAGCACCGTATCCGGGCCACGAAATTTAGTGAATAGCAATCAGCCCCAGCATTTT; cdr3_aa: CASTVSGPRNLVNSNQPQHF
v_call: TRBV7-2; j_call: TRBJ1-4; d_call: TRBD1; clone_size: NA; cdr3_nt: TGTGCCAGCAGCCCTCAAGCGGGACAGGGTCGTGAAAAACTGTTTTTT; cdr3_aa: CASSPQAGQGREKLFF
v_call: TRBV7-2; j_call: TRBJ2-3; d_call: NA; clone_size: NA; cdr3_nt: TGTGCCAGCAGCTCCCAGACGGGCACAGATACGCAGTATTTT; cdr3_aa: CASSSQTGTDTQYF
v_call: TRBV11-2; j_call: TRBJ2-2; d_call: NA; clone_size: once; cdr3_nt: TGTGCCAGCAGCTTAGGGGCGGGCCGTTCTTCGAGGGAGCTGTTTTTT; cdr3_aa: CASSLGAGRSSRELFF
v_call: TRBV6-4; j_call: TRBJ1-2; d_call: NA; clone_size: NA; cdr3_nt: TGTGCCAGCAGTGAAACGGCAGGGCAAGACTATGGCTACACCTTC; cdr3_aa: CASSETAGQDYGYTF
v_call: TRBV6-5; j_call: TRBJ1-1; d_call: TRBD1; clone_size: NA; cdr3_nt: TGTGCCAGCAGTTACGGGACAGGGGAATTTGGAGCTTTCTTT; cdr3_aa: CASSYGTGEFGAFF
v_call: TRBV5-5; j_call: TRBJ2-3; d_call: NA; clone_size: NA; cdr3_nt: TGTGCCAGCAGCTTGGGTCAGGGGACCACAGATACGCAGTATTTT; cdr3_aa: CASSLGQGTTDTQYF
v_call: TRBV2; j_call: TRBJ2-7; d_call: NA; clone_size: NA; cdr3_nt: TGTGCCAGCAGCAAGGACGGCTACGAGCAGTACTTC; cdr3_aa: CASSKDGYEQYF
v_call: TRBV19; j_call: TRBJ2-6; d_call: NA; clone_size: once; cdr3_nt: TGTGCCAGTACCACCGGGAGCTCTGGGGCCAACGTCCTGACTTTC; cdr3_aa: CASTTGSSGANVLTF
v_call: TRBV7-9; j_call: TRBJ1-5; d_call: TRBD1; clone_size: NA; cdr3_nt: TGTGCCAGCAGCTCGACAGGGAGTAGCAATCAGCCCCAGCATTTT; cdr3_aa: CASSSTGSSNQPQHF
v_call: TRBV5-5; j_call: TRBJ1-1; d_call: NA; clone_size: NA; cdr3_nt: TGTGCCAGCAGCTTCCAGGGATACGCTGAAGCTTTCTTT; cdr3_aa: CASSFQGYAEAFF
v_call: TRBV30; j_call: TRBJ1-2; d_call: TRBD1; clone_size: NA; cdr3_nt: TGTGCCTGGGGGAGAGAGGACAGGATCTATGGCTACACCTTC; cdr3_aa: CAWGREDRIYGYTF
v_call: TRBV18; j_call: TRBJ2-3; d_call: TRBD1; clone_size: NA; cdr3_nt: TGTGCCAGCTCACCAGGGGACAGGGGAGATACGCAGTATTTT; cdr3_aa: CASSPGDRGDTQYF
v_call: TRBV10-2; j_call: TRBJ1-5; d_call: NA; clone_size: NA; cdr3_nt: TGCGCCAGCAGTGAGGGCAATCAGCCCCAGCATTTT; cdr3_aa: CASSEGNQPQHF
v_call: TRBV19; j_call: TRBJ2-6; d_call: NA; clone_size: NA; cdr3_nt: TGTGCCAGTAGTATGGCCGGGGCCAACGTCCTGACTTTC; cdr3_aa: CASSMAGANVLTF
v_call: TRBV5-6; j_call: TRBJ2-6; d_call: NA; clone_size: NA; cdr3_nt: TGTGCCAGCAGCCTGCTGACAGCTACTATCTCTGGGGCCAACGTCCTGACTTTC; cdr3_aa: CASSLLTATISGANVLTF
v_call: TRBV21-1; j_call: TRBJ2-2; d_call: NA; clone_size: NA; cdr3_nt: TGTGCCAGCAGCAAGGGCACATCTACCCCCTATATGAACACCGGGGAGCTGTTTTTT; cdr3_aa: CASSKGTSTPYMNTGELFF
v_call: TRBV6-4; j_call: TRBJ2-2; d_call: TRBD2; clone_size: NA; cdr3_nt: TGTGCCAGCAGCTTAGCGGGAGGAAATACCGGGGAGCTGTTTTTT; cdr3_aa: CASSLAGGNTGELFF
v_call: TRBV21-1; j_call: TRBJ2-2; d_call: NA; clone_size: once; cdr3_nt: TGTGCCAGCAGCAGGCCGGGACTAGCGGACCTCGCGAACACCGGGGAGCTGTTTTTT; cdr3_aa: CASSRPGLADLANTGELFF
v_call: TRBV2; j_call: TRBJ2-1; d_call: NA; clone_size: NA; cdr3_nt: TGTGCCAGCAGTGAAGCGGAAAGTCCGGATGAGCAGTTCTTC; cdr3_aa: CASSEAESPDEQFF
v_call: TRBV6-1; j_call: TRBJ1-1; d_call: NA; clone_size: NA; cdr3_nt: TGTGCCAGCAGTGAATTCGGACGGAGGAACACTGAAGCTTTCTTT; cdr3_aa: CASSEFGRRNTEAFF